This entry lists 26 T cell receptor beta chains sequenced from one sample in a study of T cell responses to AZD1222 COVID-19 vaccine. The table came from immunoSEQ multiplex PCR; TCRdb's copy has only in-frame clones and leaves some out. Of about 160,000 clones in the sample, around nine tenths were seen once. The starting material was peripheral blood, obtained 28 days after the second AZD1222 dose. These receptors all stem from an adult who received the AZD1222 COVID-19 vaccine.

The chain recombines TRBV6-1 with TRBJ2-1, with TRBD1 matching 12 bases. V shed 1 base and J 8 bases; nucleotides not matched to a gene: 6. The CDR3 is 16 residues long. Germline-derived CDR1 and CDR2 are MNHNS and SASEGT. CDR3 in DNA: TGTGCCAGCAGTGAAGAGGGGACAGGGGGCAAGGATGAGCAGTTCTTC. Its protein product is CASSEEGTGGKDEQFF.

V and J are TRBV18 and TRBJ1-2; TRBD1 might be the D (6 bases). Germline lookup yields CDR1 KGHSH and CDR2 LQKENI. The V end lost 0 bases, the J end lost 7 bases, and 15 bases lay between the germline ends. This CDR3 is 15 amino acids long. The CDR3 sequence is CASSPPGGQQSGYTF. The CDR3 nucleotides are TGTGCCAGCTCACCACCGGGGGGCCAACAGTCTGGCTACACCTTC. Full variable domain (remainder filled in from reference TRBV18 and TRBJ1-2): NAGVMQNPRHLVRRRGQEARLRCSPMKGHSHVYWYRQLPEEGLKFMVYLQKENIIDESGMPKERFSAEFPKEGPSILRIQQVVRGDSAAYFCASSPPGGQQSGYTFGSGTRLTVV.

This clone has only one observation. This chain connects TRBV27 to TRBJ1-2; tentatively, D is TRBD1 (6 bases). V lost 3 bases to trimming and J lost 4 bases, with 9 bases between them. Germline CDR1 MNHEY, CDR2 SMNVEV (reference sequence). The CDR3 consists of 13 residues. CDR3 DNA sequence: TGTGCCAGCAGTTTTACAGGGCTCTATGGCTACACCTTC. Amino acid sequence: CASSFTGLYGYTF.

This clone was detected only once. V and J are TRBV19 and TRBJ1-4; D is undetermined. CDR1 LNHDA and CDR2 SQIVND come from the germline V gene (reference sequence). This CDR3 spans 13 amino acids. The germline V and J ends were trimmed by 8 bases and 3 bases, with 10 bases remaining between them. DNA of the CDR3: TGTGCCAGTTACAGTGGGTCTAATGAAAAACTGTTTTTT. This sequence encodes CASYSGSNEKLFF.

The chain employs TRBV6-5 and TRBJ1-1, with D hard to call. The CDR3 contains 12 residues. V lost 0 bases and J 8 bases, leaving 7 bases between the germline ends. Germline CDR1 and CDR2: MNHEY and SVGAGI. The CDR3 DNA sequence: TGTGCCAGCAGTTACTCGGAGGGAGAAGCTTTCTTT. It is translated as CASSYSEGEAFF.

The V call is TRBV6-6, the J call TRBJ1-1; D is unclear. The CDR3 extends over 15 amino acids. Per the germline V gene, CDR1 is MNHNY and CDR2 is SVGAGI (reference sequence). Trimming left V 8 bases short and J 0 bases short, with 16 bases between. CDR3 sequence: CASSKDEPVNTEAFF. The CDR3 DNA follows: TGTGCCAGCTCTAAGGACGAGCCAGTGAACACTGAAGCTTTCTTT.

The gene calls are TRBV5-4 and TRBJ1-1; weak D call: TRBD1 (5 bases). Per germline, CDR1 SGHNT and CDR2 YYREEE (reference sequence). The CDR3 covers 16 residues. V gave up 1 base and J gave up 0 bases, with 13 bases separating them. CDR3 residues: CASSLTGWGMNTEAFF. DNA for the CDR3: TGTGCCAGCAGCTTGACAGGATGGGGAATGAACACTGAAGCTTTCTTT.

This chain connects TRBV30 to TRBJ2-7; 14 bases are shared with TRBD2. The germline V gene has CDR1 GTSNPN and CDR2 SVGIG (reference sequence). V lost 3 bases and J lost 5; bases outside the gene matches: 21. The CDR3 has 20 amino acids. The CDR3, as DNA: TGTGCCTGGAGCCCCCTATGGGGACTAGCGGGAGAAGGAGGTCTTCACGAGCAGTACTTC. Protein product: CAWSPLWGLAGEGGLHEQYF. Together with reference TRBV30 and TRBJ2-7, the CDR3 gives the full variable domain: SQTIHQWPATLVQPVGSPLSLECTVEGTSNPNLYWYRQAAGRGLQLLFYSVGIGQISSEVPQNLSASRPQDRQFILSSKKLLLSDSGFYLCAWSPLWGLAGEGGLHEQYFGPGTRLTVT.

The V gene is TRBV27, the J gene TRBJ1-5; D uncertain. V was trimmed by 2 bases and J by 9 bases, leaving 11 bases between them. The CDR3 has 13 amino acids. Germline CDR1 is MNHEY and CDR2 is SMNVEV (reference sequence). DNA for the CDR3: TGTGCCAGCAGTTTAGGTGAGGGTCTGCCCCAGCATTTT. It specifies CASSLGEGLPQHF.

This clone appeared a few times. The CDR3, as DNA: TGTGCCAGCAGCCAAGATTGGGCGGGACAGGGTAATTCACCCCTCCACTTT. Its translation: CASSQDWAGQGNSPLHF. The chain recombines TRBV3-1 (or the pseudogene TRBV3-2) with TRBJ1-6, with 9 positions matching TRBD1. This CDR3 is built from 17 residues. Germline CDR1 and CDR2: LGHDT and YNNKEL (reference sequence). Trimming cost V 0 bases and J 6 bases; bases outside gene matches: 6.

As DNA, the CDR3 is TGTGCCAGCAGCCCACCGCCGTGGGACAGGGCGAGAAACACTGAAGCTTTCTTT. Translated: CASSPPPWDRARNTEAFF. The V call is TRBV27, the J call TRBJ1-1, with TRBD1 matching over 9 bases. Losses at the gene ends were 6 bases for V and 2 bases for J; bases not matched to a gene: 16. The CDR3 is made up of 18 amino acids. Germline CDR1 is MNHEY and CDR2 is SMNVEV (reference sequence).

V and J are TRBV19 and TRBJ1-3, with 7 nucleotides matching TRBD1. CDR1 is LNHDA and CDR2 is SQIVND in the germline V gene (reference sequence). This CDR3 is built from 14 residues. With 5 bases clipped from V and 1 base from J, the junction kept 2 bases outside the gene matches. As DNA, the CDR3 is TGTGCCAGTAGTCCGACAGGGTCTGGAAACACCATATATTTT. It is translated as CASSPTGSGNTIYF.

The chain carries TRBV19 and TRBJ2-2; D possibly corresponds to TRBD2 (6 bases). The CDR3 consists of 15 residues. Trimming cost V 10 bases and J 2 bases, with 17 bases left between them. CDR1 is LNHDA, CDR2 SQIVND, per germline (reference sequence). The CDR3 loop reads CATRWGTSNTGELFF. CDR3 nucleotides: TGTGCCACCAGATGGGGGACTTCAAACACCGGGGAGCTGTTTTTT.

The V and J genes are TRBV18 and TRBJ2-3; the D call may be TRBD1 or TRBD2 (5 bases each). V lost 1 base and J 6 bases, leaving 5 bases between the germline ends. This CDR3 comprises 12 residues. Per germline, CDR1 KGHSH and CDR2 LQKENI. The CDR3 sequence: CASSPRGDTQYF. CDR3 sequence (DNA): TGTGCCAGCTCACCACGGGGGGATACGCAGTATTTT. The full variable domain, completed using reference TRBV18 and TRBJ2-3, is NAGVMQNPRHLVRRRGQEARLRCSPMKGHSHVYWYRQLPEEGLKFMVYLQKENIIDESGMPKERFSAEFPKEGPSILRIQQVVRGDSAAYFCASSPRGDTQYFGPGTRLTVL.

The rearrangement links TRBV7-9 to TRBJ1-1; 8 bases fit TRBD1. Germline loops: CDR1 SEHNR, CDR2 FQNEAQ (reference sequence). The junction had 4 bases not matched to a gene; V was cut back by 3 bases and J by 4 bases. CDR3 length: 14 amino acids. The CDR3 nucleotides are TGTGCCAGCAGCTTGGCGGACAGGGCCACTGAAGCTTTCTTT. Translation gives CASSLADRATEAFF.

This chain joins TRBV5-4 and TRBJ2-5; 10 positions agree with TRBD2. The CDR3 is made up of 16 amino acids. Germline V gene sequence: CDR1 SGHNT, CDR2 YYREEE (reference sequence). The J segment lost 1 base and the V segment lost 3 bases, leaving 6 bases of the junction unmatched. The CDR3 sequence is CASSSRLAGFQETQYF. The CDR3 region has the DNA TGTGCCAGCAGCTCGAGACTAGCGGGTTTCCAAGAGACCCAGTACTTC. The full variable domain, completed using reference TRBV5-4 and TRBJ2-5, is ETGVTQSPTHLIKTRGQQVTLRCSSQSGHNTVSWYQQALGQGPQFIFQYYREEENGRGNFPPRFSGLQFPNYSSELNVNALELDDSALYLCASSSRLAGFQETQYFGPGTRLLVL.

The gene calls are TRBV15 and TRBJ1-1, with a tentative D call TRBD1 (5 bases). The V end was cut by 1 base, the J end by 5 bases, with 11 bases between. This CDR3 is 14 amino acids long. CDR1 and CDR2 from the germline V gene are LNHNV and YYDKDF (reference sequence). The chain's CDR3 is CATSRGREGTEAFF. The CDR3 DNA follows: TGTGCCACCAGCAGAGGGAGGGAGGGGACTGAAGCTTTCTTT.

The chain combines TRBV5-8 with TRBJ1-5; D not certain. Germline lookup yields CDR1 SGHTS and CDR2 YDEGEE. Trimming stripped 4 bases from V and 1 base from J, with 6 bases between. The CDR3 loop spans 13 amino acids. The CDR3 sequence: CASSAGSNQPQHF. In DNA, the CDR3 is TGTGCCAGCAGCGCGGGAAGCAATCAGCCCCAGCATTTT.

Concerning this clone itself: Distinct nucleotide sequences in the sample also encode this CDR3. V and J are TRBV19 and TRBJ2-7; 10 nucleotides align to TRBD1. In germline, CDR1 is LNHDA, CDR2 SQIVND (reference sequence). CDR3 size: 14 residues. The V segment lost 1 base and the J segment 4 bases; nucleotides outside the gene matches: 1. The CDR3 here is CASSIGQGAYEQYF. In nucleotides, the CDR3 is TGTGCCAGTAGTATAGGACAGGGGGCATACGAGCAGTACTTC.

V and J are TRBV11-2 and TRBJ1-1; D unresolved. Trimming cost V 5 bases and J 5 bases, with 9 bases left between them. The CDR3 is made up of 12 amino acids. CDR1 and CDR2 (germline): SGHAT, FQNNGV. The CDR3 here is CASSLFGTEAFF. The CDR3, as DNA: TGTGCCAGCAGCCTTTTTGGAACTGAAGCTTTCTTT.

The V gene is TRBV27, the J gene TRBJ1-2; weak D call: TRBD1 (5 bases). This CDR3 is built from 15 residues. Germline CDR1 reads MNHEY; CDR2 reads SMNVEV (reference sequence). V dropped 7 bases and J dropped 4 bases, with 19 bases sitting between them. CDR3 region: CASTSLSQGSYGYTF. DNA for the CDR3: TGTGCCAGCACATCCCTTTCCCAGGGCTCCTATGGCTACACCTTC.

The gene calls are TRBV4-1 and TRBJ2-2, with no clear D. This CDR3 has 13 residues. The ends were cut back, 2 bases at V and 7 bases at J, with 8 bases in the middle. CDR1 and CDR2 from the germline V gene are MGHRA and YSYEKL. In DNA, the CDR3 is TGCGCCAGCAGCCAAAGCCCGGGCGGGGAGCTGTTTTTT. This gives the protein CASSQSPGGELFF.

The V call is TRBV19, the J call TRBJ1-1, with D uncertain. This CDR3 comprises 15 residues. In germline, CDR1 is LNHDA, CDR2 SQIVND (reference sequence). Trimming took 4 bases from V and 4 from J, leaving 16 bases between them. The CDR3 here is CASSSGGGMGTEAFF. CDR3 nucleotide sequence: TGTGCCAGTAGTAGTGGAGGAGGGATGGGCACTGAAGCTTTCTTT. Based on the CDR3 plus reference TRBV19 and TRBJ1-1, the full variable domain is DGGITQSPKYLFRKEGQNVTLSCEQNLNHDAMYWYRQDPGQGLRLIYYSQIVNDFQKGDIAEGYSVSREKKESFPLTVTSAQKNPTAFYLCASSSGGGMGTEAFFGQGTRLTVV.

CDR3 region: CASSLGQGANEQYF. CDR3 nucleotide sequence: TGTGCCAGCAGCTTGGGACAGGGGGCAAACGAGCAGTACTTC. The chain couples TRBV11-2 to TRBJ2-7, with TRBD1 identical over 12 bases. The J segment lost 5 bases and the V segment lost 3 bases, leaving 2 bases of the junction unmatched. Germline CDR1 SGHAT, CDR2 FQNNGV. The CDR3 is 14 residues long. Drawing the rest from reference TRBV11-2 and TRBJ2-7, the complete variable domain is EAGVAQSPRYKIIEKRQSVAFWCNPISGHATLYWYQQILGQGPKLLIQFQNNGVVDDSQLPKDRFSAERLKGVDSTLKIQPAKLEDSAVYLCASSLGQGANEQYFGPGTRLTVT.

V is TRBV6-4 and J is TRBJ2-1; 9 bases match TRBD2. CDR1 is MRHNA and CDR2 is SNTAGT in the germline V gene. J was trimmed by 8 bases and V by 8 bases; bases with no gene match: 7. This CDR3 is 13 amino acids long. CDR3 DNA sequence: TGTGCCAGCGGACCCGGGACTAGCTATGAGCAGTTCTTC. Translation: CASGPGTSYEQFF.

The V call is TRBV6-5, the J call TRBJ2-2; TRBD1 aligns across 9 bases. The germline V gene has CDR1 MNHEY and CDR2 SVGAGI. This CDR3 spans 15 amino acids. J gave up 4 bases and V 6 bases, and 6 bases lay outside the gene matches. The CDR3 is CASRQQGAGTGELFF. The CDR3 DNA sequence: TGTGCCAGCAGACAACAGGGGGCCGGCACCGGGGAGCTGTTTTTT.